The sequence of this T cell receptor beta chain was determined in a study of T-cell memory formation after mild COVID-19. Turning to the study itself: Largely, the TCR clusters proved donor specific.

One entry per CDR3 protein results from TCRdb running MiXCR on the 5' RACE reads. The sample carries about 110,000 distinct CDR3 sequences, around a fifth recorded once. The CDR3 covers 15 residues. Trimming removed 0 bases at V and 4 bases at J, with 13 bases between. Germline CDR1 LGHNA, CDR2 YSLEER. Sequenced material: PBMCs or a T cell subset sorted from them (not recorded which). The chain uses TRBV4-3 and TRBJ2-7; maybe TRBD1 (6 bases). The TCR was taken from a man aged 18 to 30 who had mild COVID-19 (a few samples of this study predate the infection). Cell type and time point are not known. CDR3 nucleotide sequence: TGCGCCAGCAGCCAAGAACTGGGGGCGCGGTACGAGCAGTACTTC. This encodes CASSQELGARYEQYF.